This T cell receptor beta chain was sequenced during a study of T cells of healthy individuals. V shed 2 bases and J shed 1 base, with 6 bases lying between them. Germline V lookup: CDR1 MNHEY, CDR2 SMNVEV (reference sequence). CDR3 length: 14 residues. Ten or more counts support this clonotype. TCRdb processed the 5' RACE reads anew with MiXCR; each CDR3 protein has one entry. The profile shows fewer than 75,000 distinct CDR3 sequences, 15% to 20% of them singletons. The chain recombines TRBV27 with TRBJ1-5, with a tentative D call TRBD1 (6 bases). This sequence was found in a human donor in good health. This chain's CDR3 is CASSLQGSNQPQHF. The CDR3 DNA reads as TGTGCCAGCAGTTTACAGGGGAGCAATCAGCCCCAGCATTTT.